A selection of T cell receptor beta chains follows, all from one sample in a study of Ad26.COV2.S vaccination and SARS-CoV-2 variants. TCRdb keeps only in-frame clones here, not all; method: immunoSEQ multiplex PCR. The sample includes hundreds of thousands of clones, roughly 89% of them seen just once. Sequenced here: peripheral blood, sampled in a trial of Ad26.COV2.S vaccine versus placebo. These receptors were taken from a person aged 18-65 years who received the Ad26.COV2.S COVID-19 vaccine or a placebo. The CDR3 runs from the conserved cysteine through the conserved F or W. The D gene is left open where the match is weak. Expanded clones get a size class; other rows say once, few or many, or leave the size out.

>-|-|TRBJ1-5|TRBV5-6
TGTGCCAGCAGCTCGGCGGGGTTGAGCAATCAGCCCCAGCATTTT
CASSSAGLSNQPQHF
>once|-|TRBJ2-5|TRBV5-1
TGCGCCAGCAGCTTATCCAATGGGGAGACCCAGTACTTC
CASSLSNGETQYF
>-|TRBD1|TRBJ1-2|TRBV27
TGTGCCAGCAGCCAGGGGGGGACCCAAGGTTATGGCTACACCTTC
CASSQGGTQGYGYTF
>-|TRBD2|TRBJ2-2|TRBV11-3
TGTGCCAGCAGCTCCTGGGAGGGCAACACCGGGGAGCTGTTTTTT
CASSSWEGNTGELFF
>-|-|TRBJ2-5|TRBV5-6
TGTGCCAGCAGCTTTCGAGAGACCCAGTACTTC
CASSFRETQYF
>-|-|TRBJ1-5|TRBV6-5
TGTGCCAGCATTGGCCCGGGGGGCCGGCCCCAGCATTTT
CASIGPGGRPQHF
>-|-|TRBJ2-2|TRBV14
TGTGCCAGCAGACCGGGACGGAGCATTGCCGGGGAGCTGTTTTTT
CASRPGRSIAGELFF
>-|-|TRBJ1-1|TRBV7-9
TGTGCCAGCACCTTCGATGGGGAGGACACTGAAGCTTTCTTT
CASTFDGEDTEAFF
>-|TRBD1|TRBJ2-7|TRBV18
TGTGCCAGCTCACCAAGACAGGGTGGGATGGAGCAGTACTTC
CASSPRQGGMEQYF
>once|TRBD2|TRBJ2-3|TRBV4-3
TGCGCCAGCAGCCACCTAGCGGGGGGCCTCACAGATACGCAGTATTTT
CASSHLAGGLTDTQYF
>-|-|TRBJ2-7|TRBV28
TGTGCCAGCAGTTTAGAAGGACAGACGTACGAGCAGTACTTC
CASSLEGQTYEQYF
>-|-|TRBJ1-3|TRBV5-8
TGTGCCAGCAGCTGGGGTGGTATCGGGACCTCTGGAAACACCATATATTTT
CASSWGGIGTSGNTIYF
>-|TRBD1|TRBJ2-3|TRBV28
TGTGCCACCGTCTTTCCAGGGGGCCCAGATACGCAGTATTTT
CATVFPGGPDTQYF
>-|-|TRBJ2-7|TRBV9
TGTGCCAGCAGCGTTACTAGGGGAGAGCAGTACTTC
CASSVTRGEQYF
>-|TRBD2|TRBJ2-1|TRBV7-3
TGTGCCAGCGCGGGAGCCCACTACAATGAGCAGTTCTTC
CASAGAHYNEQFF
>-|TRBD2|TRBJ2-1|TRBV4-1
TGCGCCAGCAGCCAAGAGGCGACTAGCGGGACTTTCTATGAGCAGTTCTTC
CASSQEATSGTFYEQFF
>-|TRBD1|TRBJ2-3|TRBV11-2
TGTGCCAGCAGCTTAGATACTGGGACAGGGGTCCACACAGATACGCAGTATTTT
CASSLDTGTGVHTDTQYF
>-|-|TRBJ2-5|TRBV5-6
TGTGCCAGCAGCTTTAGGTGGGACCAAGAGACCCAGTACTTC
CASSFRWDQETQYF
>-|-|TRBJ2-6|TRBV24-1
TGTGCCACCAGTGATCCGAGGGGGGCGACCGGGGCCAACGTCCTGACTTTC
CATSDPRGATGANVLTF
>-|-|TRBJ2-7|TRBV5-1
TGCGCCAGCAGCTTGGGGGGACATTCCCTCGGCTCCTACGAGCAGTACTTC
CASSLGGHSLGSYEQYF
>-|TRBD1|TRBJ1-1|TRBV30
TGTGCCTGGAGGGGTCGGGGACAGGGGGCGGTGAACACTGAAGCTTTCTTT
CAWRGRGQGAVNTEAFF
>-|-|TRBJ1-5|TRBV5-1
TGCGCCAGCAGCGAAGGGGTTTTGAGCAATCAGCCCCAGCATTTT
CASSEGVLSNQPQHF
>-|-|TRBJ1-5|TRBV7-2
TGTGCCAGCAGCTTTGGTTTATCCCAGCCCCAGCATTTT
CASSFGLSQPQHF
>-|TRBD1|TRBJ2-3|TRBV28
TGTGCCAGCAGAAATACAGGGGATGAGCGCACAGATACGCAGTATTTT
CASRNTGDERTDTQYF
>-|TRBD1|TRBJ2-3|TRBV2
TGTGCCAGCAGCTTCGACAGGGGGTTGGAGTGGACTAGTCCGGGAGATACGCAGTATTTT
CASSFDRGLEWTSPGDTQYF
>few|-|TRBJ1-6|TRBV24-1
TGTGCCCCCTCGTATCCCTATAATTCACCCCTCCACTTT
CAPSYPYNSPLHF